A selection of T cell receptor beta chains follows, all from one sample in a study of cytomegalovirus exposure and HLA in healthy donors. TCRdb keeps only in-frame clones here, not all; method: immunoSEQ multiplex PCR. The sample holds approximately 120,000 clones; roughly 67% are singletons and the top ten take approximately 8%. What was sequenced was PBMCs. These receptors came from a man in his forties in good health and CMV-seronegative. CDR3s leave out the opening cysteine and the closing phenylalanine or tryptophan.

>TRBJ2-2|TRBV2
ASSEVDRGNGELF
>TRBJ2-7|TRBV5-1
ASSLVAGGSYEQY
>TRBJ1-6|TRBV6-5
ASARTYNSPLH
>TRBJ2-5|TRBV7-9
ASSLDRGPEETQY
>TRBJ2-1|TRBV5-1
ASSLGSSGGPYNEQF
>TRBJ2-5|TRBV7-3
ASSLTSDRGETQY
>TRBJ2-7|TRBV30
AWNAPGTSYEQY
>TRBJ2-7|TRBV5-4
ASSPGGQGSYEQY
>TRBJ1-4|TRBV18
ASLGTASNEKLF
>TRBJ1-3|TRBV15
ATSVRTVEDTIY
>TRBJ1-5|TRBV5-1
ASSLDGSARAQH
>TRBJ2-2|TRBV7-3
ASSQTGFGTGELF
>TRBJ1-1|TRBV2
ASSESVWAENTEAF
>TRBJ1-5|TRBV25-1
ASSPPGSNQPQH
>TRBJ2-7|TRBV2
ASSLQGHGSYEQY
>TRBJ1-1|TRBV7-8
ASSKPGTENTEAF
>TRBJ2-3|TRBV5-4
ASSSGVPSTDTQY